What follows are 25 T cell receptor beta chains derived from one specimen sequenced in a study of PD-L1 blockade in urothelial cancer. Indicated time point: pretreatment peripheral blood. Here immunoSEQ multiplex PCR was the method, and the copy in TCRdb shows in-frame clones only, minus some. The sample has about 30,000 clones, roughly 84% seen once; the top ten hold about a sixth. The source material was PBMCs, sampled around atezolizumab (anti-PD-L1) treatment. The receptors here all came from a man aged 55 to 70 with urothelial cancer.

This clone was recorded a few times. The CDR3 DNA reads as TGTGCCATCACGGGGGTCCCCCACTATGGCTACACCTTC. Residues: CAITGVPHYGYTF. The V call is TRBV10-3, the J call TRBJ1-2, with D tentatively TRBD1 (5 bases). V gave up 7 bases and J gave up 3 bases, with 12 bases separating them. In germline, CDR1 is ENHRY, CDR2 SYGVKD. This CDR3 spans 13 amino acids.

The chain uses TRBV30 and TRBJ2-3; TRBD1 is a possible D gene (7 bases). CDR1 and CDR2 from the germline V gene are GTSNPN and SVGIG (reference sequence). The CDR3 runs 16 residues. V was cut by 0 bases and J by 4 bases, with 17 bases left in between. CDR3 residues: CAWSVQGRSGPDTQYF. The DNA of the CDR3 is TGTGCCTGGAGTGTACAGGGGAGGTCGGGCCCAGATACGCAGTATTTT.

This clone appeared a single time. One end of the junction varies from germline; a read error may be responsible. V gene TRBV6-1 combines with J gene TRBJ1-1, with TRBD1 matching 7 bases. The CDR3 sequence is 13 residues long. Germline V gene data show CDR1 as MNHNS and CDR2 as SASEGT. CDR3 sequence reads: CASREGGNTEAFF. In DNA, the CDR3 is TGTGCCAGCAGAGAAGGGGGCAACACTGAAGCTTTCTTT.

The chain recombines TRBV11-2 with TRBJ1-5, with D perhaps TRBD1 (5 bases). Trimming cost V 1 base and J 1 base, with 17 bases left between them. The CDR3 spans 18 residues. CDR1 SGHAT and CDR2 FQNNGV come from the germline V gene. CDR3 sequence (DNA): TGTGCCAGCAGCTTAGGTACGGCAGGGCTGAGGAGCAATCAGCCCCAGCATTTT. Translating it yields CASSLGTAGLRSNQPQHF.

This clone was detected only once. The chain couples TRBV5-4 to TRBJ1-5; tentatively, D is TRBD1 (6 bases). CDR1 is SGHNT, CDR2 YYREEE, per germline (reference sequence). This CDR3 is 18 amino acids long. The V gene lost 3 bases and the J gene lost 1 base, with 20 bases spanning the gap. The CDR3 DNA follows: TGTGCCAGCAGCTCGGGAGGCTTGGGGCAGGGGAGCAATCAGCCCCAGCATTTT. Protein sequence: CASSSGGLGQGSNQPQHF.

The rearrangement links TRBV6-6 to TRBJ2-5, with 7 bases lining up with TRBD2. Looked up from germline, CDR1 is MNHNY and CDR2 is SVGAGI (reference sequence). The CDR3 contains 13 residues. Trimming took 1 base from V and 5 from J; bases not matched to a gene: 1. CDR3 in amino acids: CASSYWGGETQYF. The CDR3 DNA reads TGTGCCAGCAGTTACTGGGGGGGGGAGACCCAGTACTTC.

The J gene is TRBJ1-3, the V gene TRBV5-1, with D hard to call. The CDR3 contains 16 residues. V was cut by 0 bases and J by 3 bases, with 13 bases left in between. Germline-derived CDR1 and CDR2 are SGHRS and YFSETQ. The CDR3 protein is CASSLAGLYGGNTIYF. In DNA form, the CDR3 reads TGCGCCAGCAGCTTGGCGGGTCTCTACGGTGGAAACACCATATATTTT.

CDR3 DNA sequence: TGTGCCAGCGCGTCCCGGCGGGGGGAGCATACGCAGTATTTT. Amino acids: CASASRRGEHTQYF. The chain carries TRBV5-4 and TRBJ2-3, with 8 bases identical to TRBD2. The length of the CDR3 is 14 residues. The germline gives CDR1 SGHNT, CDR2 YYREEE (reference sequence). V shed 7 bases, J shed 7 bases, and the junction held 11 bases outside the gene matches.

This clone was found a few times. DNA of the CDR3: TGTGCCAGCAGTGACTCCACCGGCAGGGCTTTCTTT. This gives the protein CASSDSTGRAFF. This chain uses TRBV6-4 with TRBJ1-1; D is uncertain. V was shortened by 0 bases and J by 11 bases, with 10 bases between the two germline ends. The CDR3 loop spans 12 amino acids. Germline V lookup: CDR1 MRHNA, CDR2 SNTAGT.

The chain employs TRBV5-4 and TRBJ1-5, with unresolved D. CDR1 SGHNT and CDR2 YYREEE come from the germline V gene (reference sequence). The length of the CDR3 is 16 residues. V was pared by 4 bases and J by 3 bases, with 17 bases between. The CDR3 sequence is CASSQETQAFNQPQHF. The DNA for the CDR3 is TGTGCCAGCAGCCAAGAGACCCAGGCCTTCAATCAGCCCCAGCATTTT.

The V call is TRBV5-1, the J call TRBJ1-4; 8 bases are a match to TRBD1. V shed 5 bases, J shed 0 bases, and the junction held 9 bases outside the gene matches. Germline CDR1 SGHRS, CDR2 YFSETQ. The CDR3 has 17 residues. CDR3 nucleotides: TGCGCCAGCAGTGGGGCAGGGGGCTTTGCAACTAATGAAAAACTGTTTTTT. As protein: CASSGAGGFATNEKLFF.

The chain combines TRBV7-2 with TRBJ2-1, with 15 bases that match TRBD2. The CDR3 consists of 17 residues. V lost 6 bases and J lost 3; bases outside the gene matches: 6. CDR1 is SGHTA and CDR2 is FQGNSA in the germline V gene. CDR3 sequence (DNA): TGTGCCAGCAGGAAGGGACTAGCGGGAGGAAGCTACAATGAGCAGTTCTTC. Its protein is CASRKGLAGGSYNEQFF.

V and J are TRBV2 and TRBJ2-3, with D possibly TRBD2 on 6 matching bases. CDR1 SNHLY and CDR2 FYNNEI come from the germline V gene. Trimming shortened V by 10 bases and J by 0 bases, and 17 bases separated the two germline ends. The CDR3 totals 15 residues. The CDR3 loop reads CATQAGSTSTDTQYF. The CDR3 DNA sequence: TGTGCCACCCAGGCGGGGAGTACTAGCACAGATACGCAGTATTTT.

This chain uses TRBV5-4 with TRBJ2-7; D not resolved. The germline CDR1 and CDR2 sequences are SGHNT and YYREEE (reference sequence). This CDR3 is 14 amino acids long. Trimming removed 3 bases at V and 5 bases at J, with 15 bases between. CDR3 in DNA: TGTGCCAGCAGCTCAGCGAACGGTGCCCACGAGCAGTACTTC. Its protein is CASSSANGAHEQYF.

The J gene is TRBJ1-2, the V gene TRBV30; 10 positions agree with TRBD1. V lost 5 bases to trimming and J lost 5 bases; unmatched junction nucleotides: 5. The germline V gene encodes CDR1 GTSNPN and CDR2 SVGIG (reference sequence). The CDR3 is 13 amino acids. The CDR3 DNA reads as TGTGCCTGGGGGACAGGGGTATGGTATGGCTACACCTTC. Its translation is CAWGTGVWYGYTF.

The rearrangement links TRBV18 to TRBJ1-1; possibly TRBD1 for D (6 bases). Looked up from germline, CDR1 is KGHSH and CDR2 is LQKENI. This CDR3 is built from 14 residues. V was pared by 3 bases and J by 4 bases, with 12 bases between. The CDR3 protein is CASSPGATGTEAFF. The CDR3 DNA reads TGTGCCAGCTCACCCGGGGCGACAGGCACTGAAGCTTTCTTT.

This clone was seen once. CDR3 residues: CASSLELAGTEAFF. For the CDR3, the DNA is TGCGCCAGCAGCTTGGAATTGGCGGGCACTGAAGCTTTCTTT. The chain links TRBV5-1 to TRBJ1-1; D remains unclear. The CDR3 length is 14 residues. V lost 0 bases and J lost 4, with 10 bases in between. From germline, CDR1 is SGHRS and CDR2 YFSETQ.

The CDR3 protein is CASSEAGTRGETQYF. The CDR3 nucleotides read TGTGCCAGCAGTGAAGCAGGGACTCGTGGCGAGACCCAGTACTTC. The J gene is TRBJ2-5, the V gene TRBV2; perhaps TRBD2 as D (6 bases). Trimming removed 0 bases at V and 5 bases at J, with 13 bases between. Germline-derived CDR1 and CDR2 are SNHLY and FYNNEI. The CDR3 totals 15 residues.

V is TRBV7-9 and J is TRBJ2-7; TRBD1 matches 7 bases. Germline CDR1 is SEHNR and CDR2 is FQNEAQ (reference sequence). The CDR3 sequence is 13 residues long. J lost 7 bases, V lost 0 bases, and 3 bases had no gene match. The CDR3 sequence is CASSLAGQREQYF. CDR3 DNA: TGTGCCAGCAGCTTAGCGGGACAGCGGGAGCAGTACTTC.

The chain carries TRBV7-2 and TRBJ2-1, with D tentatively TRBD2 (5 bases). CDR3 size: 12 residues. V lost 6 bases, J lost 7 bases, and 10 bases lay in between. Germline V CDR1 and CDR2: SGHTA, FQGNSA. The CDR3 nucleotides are TGTGCCAGCAGTCGATCGGGGAATGAGCAGTTCTTC. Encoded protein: CASSRSGNEQFF.

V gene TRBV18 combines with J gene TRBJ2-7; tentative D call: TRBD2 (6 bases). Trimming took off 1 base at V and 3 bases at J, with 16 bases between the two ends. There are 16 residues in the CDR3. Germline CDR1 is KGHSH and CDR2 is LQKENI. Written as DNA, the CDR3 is TGTGCCAGCTCACCACTTAGCGGTAGCTCTTTCTACGAGCAGTACTTC. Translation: CASSPLSGSSFYEQYF.

CDR3 nucleotides: TGTGCCAGTAGTATTGTCGAGGGACTAGCTTGGGAGCAGTTCTTC. Translated, it gives CASSIVEGLAWEQFF. The rearrangement links TRBV19 to TRBJ2-1, with 9 bases that match TRBD2. Germline values: CDR1 LNHDA, CDR2 SQIVND (reference sequence). This CDR3 has 15 residues. The V gene end was trimmed by 3 bases and the J gene end by 10 bases; junction bases not matched to a gene: 10.

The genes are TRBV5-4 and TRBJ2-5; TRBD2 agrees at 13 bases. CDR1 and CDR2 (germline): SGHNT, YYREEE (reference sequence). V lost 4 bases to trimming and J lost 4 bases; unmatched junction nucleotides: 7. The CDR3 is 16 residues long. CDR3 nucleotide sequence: TGTGCCAGCAGCGAAAGGACTAGCGGGAGACGAGAGACCCAGTACTTC. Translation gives CASSERTSGRRETQYF. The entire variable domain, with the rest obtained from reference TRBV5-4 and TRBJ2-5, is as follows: ETGVTQSPTHLIKTRGQQVTLRCSSQSGHNTVSWYQQALGQGPQFIFQYYREEENGRGNFPPRFSGLQFPNYSSELNVNALELDDSALYLCASSERTSGRRETQYFGPGTRLLVL.

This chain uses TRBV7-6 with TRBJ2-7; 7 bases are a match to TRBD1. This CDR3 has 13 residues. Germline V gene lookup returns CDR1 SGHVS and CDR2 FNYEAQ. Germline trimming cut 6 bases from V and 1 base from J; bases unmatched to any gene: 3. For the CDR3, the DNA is TGTGCCAGCAGACAACAGGGGTCCTACGAGCAGTACTTC. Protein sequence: CASRQQGSYEQYF.

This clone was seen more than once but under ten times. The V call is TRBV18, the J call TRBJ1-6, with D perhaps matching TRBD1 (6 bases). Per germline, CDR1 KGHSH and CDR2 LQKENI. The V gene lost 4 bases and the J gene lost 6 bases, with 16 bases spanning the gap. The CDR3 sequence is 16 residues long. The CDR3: CASSRTASPVNSPLHF. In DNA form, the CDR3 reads TGTGCCAGCTCACGGACAGCCTCACCCGTTAATTCACCCCTCCACTTT.